The 32 T cell receptor beta chains given below trace back to one sample, sequenced in a study of T cells in Graves' hyperthyroidism and ophthalmopathy. Amplification of TCR beta CDR3 regions used RNA as the template. Using the HTBI primer set, a first-round RT-PCR was run on the TCR CDR3. TCRdb called the multiplex PCR reads again in MiXCR, with one record for every CDR3 protein. The data show about 270,000 distinct CDR3 sequences, with roughly 22% seen just once and around 64% held by the top ten. Sequenced input: blood. All receptors come from a man aged 25 to 45 with Graves' ophthalmopathy.

This chain joins TRBV2 and TRBJ2-7, with 13 positions matching TRBD2. The CDR3 spans 15 residues. V shed 5 bases and J 7 bases; nucleotides not matched to a gene: 8. CDR1 and CDR2 from the germline V gene are SNHLY and FYNNEI. CDR3 DNA sequence: TGTGCCAGCAGTCCAGGACTAGCGGGAGTGAGGGAGCAGTACTTC. As protein: CASSPGLAGVREQYF.

The V call is TRBV24-1, the J call TRBJ2-2, with D possibly TRBD1 on 6 matching bases. This CDR3 contains 16 residues. Germline V gene lookup returns CDR1 KGHDR and CDR2 SFDVKD. Trimming removed 3 bases at V and 0 bases at J, with 10 bases between. The CDR3 loop reads CATSDGQKANTGELFF. As DNA, the CDR3 is TGTGCCACCAGTGATGGACAGAAGGCGAACACCGGGGAGCTGTTTTTT.

This clonotype showed up just a few times. V is TRBV6-1 and J is TRBJ2-7, with 13 bases that match TRBD2. CDR1 and CDR2 from the germline V gene are MNHNS and SASEGT. The CDR3 extends over 17 amino acids. Trimming cost V 3 bases and J 1 base; bases outside gene matches: 6. This CDR3 is CASSDPTSGRASYEQYF. DNA of the CDR3: TGTGCCAGCAGTGACCCAACTAGCGGGAGGGCTTCCTACGAGCAGTACTTC.

This clonotype turned up a few times. The V call is TRBV7-9, the J call TRBJ2-3; TRBD2 agrees at 13 bases. From germline, CDR1 is SEHNR and CDR2 FQNEAQ (reference sequence). V lost 5 bases, J lost 6 bases, and 8 bases stayed unmatched. The CDR3 has 16 residues. This CDR3 is CASSTWTSGSADTQYF. The CDR3 DNA sequence: TGTGCCAGCAGCACATGGACTAGCGGGAGCGCGGATACGCAGTATTTT.

Points on this clonotype: A read error is possible here, since a much larger clone lies one base away. The rearrangement joins TRBV12-3 or TRBV12-4 to TRBJ2-1; perhaps D is TRBD1 or TRBD2 (5 bases each). The CDR3 is 16 residues long. V lost 0 bases and J 0 bases, leaving 9 bases between the germline ends. In nucleotides, the CDR3 is TGTGCCAGCAGTTTAGCTCGGGGCTACTCCTACAATGAGCAGTTCTTC. Protein product: CASSLARGYSYNEQFF.

This rearrangement joins TRBV10-3 to TRBJ2-1, with 13 positions matching TRBD2. J was trimmed by 1 base and V by 11 bases; bases with no gene match: 11. This CDR3 contains 17 residues. CDR1 and CDR2 (germline): ENHRY, SYGVKD. This CDR3 is CAPRDRGLAGSYNEQFF. CDR3 DNA sequence: TGTGCCCCCCGGGACAGGGGACTAGCGGGATCCTACAATGAGCAGTTCTTC.

This clonotype occurred a few times. The J gene is TRBJ2-7, the V gene TRBV6-1, with TRBD2 matching 9 bases. With 9 bases clipped from V and 4 bases from J, the junction kept 10 bases outside the gene matches. Germline CDR1 MNHNS, CDR2 SASEGT. CDR3 length equals 14 residues. Here the CDR3 reads CASTESGRIYEQYF. CDR3 bases: TGTGCCAGTACCGAAAGCGGGAGGATATACGAGCAGTACTTC.

The rearrangement joins TRBV6-1 to TRBJ2-7; unclear D gene. Germline V CDR1 and CDR2: MNHNS, SASEGT. The length of the CDR3 is 13 residues. V was cut by 4 bases and J by 1 base, with 8 bases left in between. Here the CDR3 reads CASSVRPSYEQYF. CDR3 nucleotide sequence: TGTGCCAGCAGTGTCAGGCCTTCCTACGAGCAGTACTTC.

The CDR3: CSALEETQYF. The DNA for the CDR3 is TGCAGTGCCTTAGAAGAGACCCAGTACTTC. The chain is built from TRBV20-1 and TRBJ2-5; D is ambiguous. V lost 6 bases and J lost 3, with 5 bases in between. There are 10 residues in the CDR3. The germline CDR1 and CDR2 sequences are DFQATT and SNEGSKA (reference sequence).

A note on this clonotype: An end of the junction does not agree with germline; a read error may underlie this. The genes are TRBV5-1 and TRBJ2-1, with D perhaps TRBD2 (6 bases). CDR1 SGHRS and CDR2 YFSETQ come from the germline V gene. This CDR3 contains 14 residues. In DNA, the CDR3 is TGCGCCGGCAGCTTGTCCGGGAGAGACAATGAGCAGTTCTTC. The encoded protein is CAGSLSGRDNEQFF.

The rearrangement uses TRBV6-2 or TRBV6-3 and TRBJ2-5, with 11 positions matching TRBD2. This CDR3 spans 18 amino acids. Germline V lookup: CDR1 MNHEY, CDR2 SVGEGT. J lost 5 bases, V lost 2 bases, and 13 bases had no gene match. The CDR3 sequence: CASSYGRGTLAGDETQYF. In nucleotides, the CDR3 is TGTGCCAGCAGTTACGGTCGGGGAACACTAGCGGGAGACGAGACCCAGTACTTC.

As for this clonotype: An end of the junction differs from the germline gene, which may be a read error. The chain employs TRBV27 and TRBJ2-5; TRBD2 matches at 10 bases. This CDR3 comprises 14 residues. CDR1 and CDR2 from the germline V gene are MNHEY and SMNVEV (reference sequence). CDR3 sequence reads: CASSPGLAVETQCF. CDR3 DNA sequence: TGTGCCAGCAGTCCTGGACTAGCGGTGGAGACCCAGTGCTTC.

CDR3 region: CASNWASGNIQYF. DNA of the CDR3: TGTGCCAGTAATTGGGCTAGTGGTAACATTCAGTACTTC. The chain combines TRBV19 with TRBJ2-4; D unresolved. From germline, CDR1 is LNHDA and CDR2 SQIVND (reference sequence). CDR3 length: 13 amino acids. V lost 7 bases and J 7 bases, leaving 14 bases between the germline ends. The full variable domain, in which reference TRBV19 and TRBJ2-4 provide the parts outside the CDR3, is DGGITQSPKYLFRKEGQNVTLSCEQNLNHDAMYWYRQDPGQGLRLIYYSQIVNDFQKGDIAEGYSVSREKKESFPLTVTSAQKNPTAFYLCASNWASGNIQYFGAGTRLSVL.

The V call is TRBV6-9, the J call TRBJ2-7; TRBD1 matches 7 bases. V lost 6 bases, J lost 6 bases, and 8 bases stayed unmatched. Germline assignment: CDR1 MNHGY and CDR2 SVAAGI. This CDR3 is built from 13 residues. CDR3 in amino acids: CASRYDRAGEQYF. CDR3 nucleotides: TGTGCCAGCAGATATGACAGGGCAGGCGAGCAGTACTTC.

Only a few counts were recorded for this clonotype. The chain employs TRBV7-6 and TRBJ2-7; TRBD2 aligns across 10 bases. Germline CDR1 and CDR2: SGHVS and FNYEAQ. The CDR3 contains 14 residues. The V gene end was trimmed by 0 bases and the J gene end by 5 bases; junction bases not matched to a gene: 1. CDR3 DNA sequence: TGTGCCAGCAGCTTAGCTAGCGGGAGGAACGAGCAGTACTTC. Amino acids: CASSLASGRNEQYF.

The chain carries TRBV28 and TRBJ2-7; D is unclear. CDR1 and CDR2 (germline): MDHEN, SYDVKM. This CDR3 has 14 amino acids. Deletions cut 6 bases from V and 4 bases from J, with 16 bases between. The DNA of the CDR3 is TGTGCCAGCAGAACGCACGTCAATCTTTACGAGCAGTACTTC. This translates into CASRTHVNLYEQYF.

The sample holds a few counts of this clonotype. The chain joins TRBV15 to TRBJ2-2, with D tentatively TRBD1 (6 bases). Germline V CDR1 and CDR2: LNHNV, YYDKDF (reference sequence). The V end was cut by 0 bases, the J end by 7 bases, with 15 bases between. The CDR3 has 16 amino acids. As DNA, the CDR3 is TGTGCCACCAGCAGAGATCTTCCAGGGGATCACGGGGAGCTGTTTTTT. Translated: CATSRDLPGDHGELFF.

This clonotype was recorded many times. The chain links TRBV18 to TRBJ2-3; D not resolved. CDR3 length: 14 residues. Germline V gives CDR1 KGHSH, CDR2 LQKENI. V was pared by 6 bases and J by 2 bases, with 12 bases between. CDR3 sequence (DNA): TGTGCCAGCTCCGACACGCCGAACACAGATACGCAGTATTTT. This sequence encodes CASSDTPNTDTQYF.

This clonotype was counted ten times or more. CDR3 amino acids: CASQRRESTDTQYF. The CDR3 bases are TGTGCCAGCCAACGCAGGGAGAGCACAGATACGCAGTATTTT. This chain uses TRBV2 with TRBJ2-3; D is tentatively TRBD1 or TRBD2 (5 bases each). This CDR3 spans 14 amino acids. Germline V lookup: CDR1 SNHLY, CDR2 FYNNEI. Trimming stripped 8 bases from V and 0 bases from J, with 12 bases between.

The table lists this clonotype with many counts. The rearrangement uses TRBV11-2 and TRBJ2-5; 9 nucleotides match TRBD2. This CDR3 contains 15 residues. Unmatched junction bases numbered 5, after V lost 1 base and J lost 5 bases. Germline-derived CDR1 and CDR2 are SGHAT and FQNNGV. In DNA, the CDR3 is TGTGCCAGCAGCTTAGTCGGCGGGAGGGGTGAGACCCAGTACTTC. Translating gives CASSLVGGRGETQYF.

This clonotype has just a few counts. With a much larger clone just one base away, this may be a read error. V is TRBV5-1 and J is TRBJ2-7, with 7 bases matching TRBD1. The CDR3 consists of 16 residues. J was trimmed by 5 bases and V by 3 bases; bases with no gene match: 14. Germline CDR1 is SGHRS and CDR2 is YFSETQ. The CDR3 reads CASSYRLGGRRNEQYF. In DNA form, the CDR3 reads TGCGCCAGCAGCTATCGCCTAGGGGGCAGACGGAACGAGCAGTACTTC.

The chain combines TRBV18 with TRBJ2-7; 8 bases fit TRBD2. This CDR3 is built from 13 residues. Trimming took 3 bases from V and 7 from J; bases not matched to a gene: 5. Per germline, CDR1 KGHSH and CDR2 LQKENI. This CDR3 is CASSPAGGGEQYF. The CDR3 bases are TGTGCCAGCTCACCGGCGGGGGGCGGTGAGCAGTACTTC.

This clonotype was observed at least ten times. V usage is TRBV20-1 and J usage is TRBJ2-3, with TRBD1 matching 7 bases. V lost 3 bases to trimming and J lost 10 bases; unmatched junction nucleotides: 10. There are 13 residues in the CDR3. Per the germline V gene, CDR1 is DFQATT and CDR2 is SNEGSKA (reference sequence). The CDR3 bases are TGCAGTGCTAGGGGTCAGACAGGGTTTGCGCAGTATTTT. It translates to CSARGQTGFAQYF.

Ten or more counts support this clonotype. This sequence joins TRBV30 and TRBJ2-7; D call uncertain. V lost 5 bases to trimming and J lost 6 bases, with 20 bases between them. CDR1 and CDR2 from the germline V gene are GTSNPN and SVGIG (reference sequence). The CDR3 runs to 14 residues. In DNA form, the CDR3 reads TGTGCCTGGTCCGTCCCGGGCTCTTCCCGCGAGCAGTACTTC. Translated: CAWSVPGSSREQYF.

This rearrangement joins TRBV3-1 to TRBJ2-6; D not certain. CDR3 size: 15 residues. Germline V gene data show CDR1 as LGHDT and CDR2 as YNNKEL (reference sequence). V was trimmed by 3 bases and J by 0 bases, leaving 6 bases between them. The CDR3 DNA reads as TGTGCCAGCAGCCATCGTACCTCTGGGGCCAACGTCCTGACTTTC. Protein: CASSHRTSGANVLTF.

The chain employs TRBV19 and TRBJ2-5; 7 nucleotides align to TRBD2. CDR1 LNHDA and CDR2 SQIVND come from the germline V gene (reference sequence). This CDR3 region has 15 residues. J was trimmed by 4 bases and V by 6 bases; bases with no gene match: 11. This CDR3 is CASSQRENMGETQYF. The DNA of the CDR3 is TGTGCCAGTAGCCAGCGGGAAAACATGGGAGAGACCCAGTACTTC. Supplemented by reference TRBV19 and TRBJ2-5, the full variable domain reads DGGITQSPKYLFRKEGQNVTLSCEQNLNHDAMYWYRQDPGQGLRLIYYSQIVNDFQKGDIAEGYSVSREKKESFPLTVTSAQKNPTAFYLCASSQRENMGETQYFGPGTRLLVL.

The rearrangement links TRBV19 to TRBJ1-2, with 9 bases aligning to TRBD1. This CDR3 is built from 14 residues. The V segment lost 8 bases and the J segment 4 bases; nucleotides outside the gene matches: 8. Germline CDR1 reads LNHDA; CDR2 reads SQIVND (reference sequence). The CDR3 spells CASEGTGRVYGYTF. As DNA, the CDR3 is TGTGCCAGTGAAGGGACAGGGAGGGTCTATGGCTACACCTTC.

The chain joins TRBV19 to TRBJ2-7; 12 bases are shared with TRBD2. Germline lookup yields CDR1 LNHDA and CDR2 SQIVND (reference sequence). The V and J ends lost 3 bases and 3 bases, in that order; junction bases with no gene match: 3. The CDR3 contains 15 residues. The CDR3 DNA sequence: TGTGCCAGTAGTATGAGGACTAGCGGGGTCTACGAGCAGTACTTC. Protein sequence: CASSMRTSGVYEQYF.

This chain links TRBV3-1 with TRBJ1-1; maybe TRBD1 (6 bases). Trimming left V 0 bases short and J 1 base short, with 15 bases between. Looked up from germline, CDR1 is LGHDT and CDR2 is YNNKEL (reference sequence). CDR3 length equals 17 residues. CDR3: CASSQERGPGANTEAFF. CDR3 DNA sequence: TGTGCCAGCAGCCAAGAAAGAGGGCCGGGGGCGAACACTGAAGCTTTCTTT.

The chain is built from TRBV9 and TRBJ2-6; D is possibly TRBD1 (5 bases). Germline-derived CDR1 and CDR2 are SGDLS and YYNGEE. CDR3 length equals 16 residues. Between the trimmed V and J ends, which lost 3 bases and 4 bases, there was a span of 14 bases. This CDR3 reads CASSGTTGQGANVLTF. In DNA form, the CDR3 reads TGTGCCAGCAGCGGCACTACAGGTCAAGGGGCCAACGTCCTGACTTTC.

The chain links TRBV3-1 to TRBJ2-1; 10 nucleotides match TRBD2. CDR3 length equals 16 residues. J lost 7 bases, V lost 1 base, and 7 bases had no gene match. The germline gives CDR1 LGHDT, CDR2 YNNKEL (reference sequence). The CDR3 reads CASSQVGTSASNEQFF. Written as DNA, the CDR3 is TGTGCCAGCAGCCAAGTTGGGACTAGCGCCTCTAATGAGCAGTTCTTC.

A single count supports this clonotype. A much larger clone is a single base away; this may be a read error. The chain is built from TRBV20-1 and TRBJ2-1; D possibly corresponds to TRBD2 (6 bases). CDR1 is DFQATT, CDR2 SNEGSKA, per germline (reference sequence). Trimming took off 3 bases at V and 5 bases at J, with 11 bases between the two ends. The CDR3 totals 13 residues. CDR3 sequence (DNA): TGCAGTGCTAGCGGGAGTTTGGACAATGAGCAGTTCTTC. Its translation is CSASGSLDNEQFF.